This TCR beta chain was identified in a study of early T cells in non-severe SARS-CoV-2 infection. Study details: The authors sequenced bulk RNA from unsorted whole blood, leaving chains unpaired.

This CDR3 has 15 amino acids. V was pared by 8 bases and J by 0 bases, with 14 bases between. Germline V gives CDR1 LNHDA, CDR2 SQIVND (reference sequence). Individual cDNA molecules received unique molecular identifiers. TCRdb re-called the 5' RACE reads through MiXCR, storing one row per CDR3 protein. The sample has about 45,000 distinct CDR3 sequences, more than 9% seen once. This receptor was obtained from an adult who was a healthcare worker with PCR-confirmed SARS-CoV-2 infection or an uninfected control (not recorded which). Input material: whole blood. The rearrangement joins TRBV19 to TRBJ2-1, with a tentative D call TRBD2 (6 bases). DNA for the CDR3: TGTGCCAGTGGGGACTTGTGGAGCTCCTACAATGAGCAGTTCTTC. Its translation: CASGDLWSSYNEQFF. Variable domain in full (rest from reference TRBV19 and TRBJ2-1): DGGITQSPKYLFRKEGQNVTLSCEQNLNHDAMYWYRQDPGQGLRLIYYSQIVNDFQKGDIAEGYSVSREKKESFPLTVTSAQKNPTAFYLCASGDLWSSYNEQFFGPGTRLTVL.